Here is one TCR beta chain with its context. This specimen belongs to a study of blood T cell repertoires in COVID-19. Study-level information: Samples taken during acute and convalescent COVID-19 were collected in the United States, Italy and Spain. From T cells, B-cell-depleted T cells, or PBMCs came the material, which was cDNA or gDNA.

In the original analysis: How many nucleated cells were present was estimated from reference gene primer amplification. The data were produced by immunoSEQ multiplex PCR, yet TCRdb's version contains in-frame clones alone and is incomplete. D and trimming come from the DNA, and the V and J calls and clone size come from that table. The table lists almost 300,000 clones, around 92% of them singletons. Trimming left V 6 bases short and J 5 bases short, with 13 bases between. This CDR3 is 13 amino acids long. Germline loops: CDR1 GTSNPN, CDR2 SVGIG (reference sequence). The Seattle patients joined while their infection was active and were tracked longitudinally afterward.

Sample: peripheral blood. The chain recombines TRBV30 with TRBJ1-4, with TRBD1 as a possible D gene (5 bases). The TCR comes from a woman between 25 and 40 years old with COVID-19, enrolled during active disease. CDR3 loop: CACSPGGNEKLFF. The CDR3 DNA sequence: TGTGCCTGTTCTCCGGGGGGGAATGAAAAACTGTTTTTT.